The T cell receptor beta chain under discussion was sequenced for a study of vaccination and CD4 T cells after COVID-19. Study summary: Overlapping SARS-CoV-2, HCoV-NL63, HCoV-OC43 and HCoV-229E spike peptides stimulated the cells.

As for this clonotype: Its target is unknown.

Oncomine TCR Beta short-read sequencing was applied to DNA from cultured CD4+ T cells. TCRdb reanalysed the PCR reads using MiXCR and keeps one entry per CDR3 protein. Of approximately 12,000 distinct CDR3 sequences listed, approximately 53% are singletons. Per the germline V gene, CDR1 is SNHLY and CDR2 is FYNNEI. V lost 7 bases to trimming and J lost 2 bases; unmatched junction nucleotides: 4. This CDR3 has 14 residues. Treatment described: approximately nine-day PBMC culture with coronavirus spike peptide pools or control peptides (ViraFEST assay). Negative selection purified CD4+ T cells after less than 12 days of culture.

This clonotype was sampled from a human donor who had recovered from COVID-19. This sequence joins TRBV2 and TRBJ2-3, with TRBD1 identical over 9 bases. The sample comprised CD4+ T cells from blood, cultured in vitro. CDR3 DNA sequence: TGTGCCAGCACCCGGGACAGGGTCACAGATACGCAGTATTTT. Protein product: CASTRDRVTDTQYF.